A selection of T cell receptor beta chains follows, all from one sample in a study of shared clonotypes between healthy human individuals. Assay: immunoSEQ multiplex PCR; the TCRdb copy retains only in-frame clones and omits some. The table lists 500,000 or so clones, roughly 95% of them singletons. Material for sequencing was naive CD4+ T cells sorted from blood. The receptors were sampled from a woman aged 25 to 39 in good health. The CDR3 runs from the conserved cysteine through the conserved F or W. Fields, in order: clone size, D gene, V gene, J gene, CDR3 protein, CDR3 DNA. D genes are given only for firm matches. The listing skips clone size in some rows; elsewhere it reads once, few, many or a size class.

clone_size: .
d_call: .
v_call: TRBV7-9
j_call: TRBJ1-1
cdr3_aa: CASSSGLLTEAFF
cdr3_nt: TGTGCCAGCAGCTCCGGACTGCTCACTGAAGCTTTCTTT

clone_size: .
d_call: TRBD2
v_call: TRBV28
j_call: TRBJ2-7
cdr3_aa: CATSGLAGGRRHEQYF
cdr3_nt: TGTGCCACCTCCGGGCTGGCGGGAGGGAGGAGGCACGAGCAGTACTTC

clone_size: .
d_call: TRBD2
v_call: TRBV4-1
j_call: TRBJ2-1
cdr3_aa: CASSQGGLSGRDEQFF
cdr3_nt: TGCGCCAGCAGCCAAGGTGGACTAAGCGGGAGGGATGAGCAGTTCTTC

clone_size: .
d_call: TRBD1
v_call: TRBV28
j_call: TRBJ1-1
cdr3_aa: CASETGGKNTEAFF
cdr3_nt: TGTGCCAGCGAGACAGGGGGAAAGAACACTGAAGCTTTCTTT

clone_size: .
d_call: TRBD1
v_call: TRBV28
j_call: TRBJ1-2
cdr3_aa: CASSPTGAGYTF
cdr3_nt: TGTGCCAGCAGCCCTACAGGGGCCGGCTACACCTTC

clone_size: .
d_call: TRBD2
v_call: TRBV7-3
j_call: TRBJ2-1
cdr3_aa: CASSSPPGTSGGGGNEQFF
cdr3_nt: TGTGCCAGCAGCTCCCCCCCCGGGACTAGCGGGGGAGGGGGTAATGAGCAGTTCTTC

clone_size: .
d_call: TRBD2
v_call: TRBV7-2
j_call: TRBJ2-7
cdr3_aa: CASSLLAGVSEQYF
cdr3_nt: TGTGCCAGCAGCTTACTAGCGGGAGTTTCAGAGCAGTACTTC

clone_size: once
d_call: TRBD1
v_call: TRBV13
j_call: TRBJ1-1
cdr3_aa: CASSPRTGLNTEAFF
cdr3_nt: TGTGCCAGCAGCCCGAGGACAGGCCTGAACACTGAAGCTTTCTTT

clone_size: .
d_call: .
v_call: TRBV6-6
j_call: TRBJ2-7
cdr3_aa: CASSLALSSYEQYF
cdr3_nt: TGTGCCAGCAGTCTAGCACTCAGCTCCTACGAGCAGTACTTC

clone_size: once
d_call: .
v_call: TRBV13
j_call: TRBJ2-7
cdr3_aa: CASSQLSQSSYEQYF
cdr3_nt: TGTGCCAGCAGCCAACTCTCGCAGAGCTCCTACGAGCAGTACTTC

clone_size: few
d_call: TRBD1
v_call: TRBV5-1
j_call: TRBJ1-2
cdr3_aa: CASSLGSGGYGYTF
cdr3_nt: TGCGCCAGCAGCTTGGGATCAGGGGGCTATGGCTACACCTTC

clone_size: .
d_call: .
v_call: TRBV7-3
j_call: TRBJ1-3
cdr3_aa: CASSSGRVGLSTIYF
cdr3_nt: TGTGCCAGCAGCTCGGGCAGGGTCGGCTTAAGCACCATATATTTT

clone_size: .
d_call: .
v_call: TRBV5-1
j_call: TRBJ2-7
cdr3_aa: CASSLLTGPAYEQYF
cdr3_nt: TGCGCCAGCAGCCTCTTGACTGGGCCCGCCTACGAGCAGTACTTC

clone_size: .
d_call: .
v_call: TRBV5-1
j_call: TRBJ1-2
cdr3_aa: CASSPTPGTQSYGYTF
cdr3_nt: TGCGCCAGCAGCCCCACCCCCGGGACACAGAGCTATGGCTACACCTTC

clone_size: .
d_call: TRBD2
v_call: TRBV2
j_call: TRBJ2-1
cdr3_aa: CASQEVVGRGSSNEQFF
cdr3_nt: TGTGCCAGCCAGGAGGTTGTCGGGAGGGGAAGCAGCAATGAGCAGTTCTTC

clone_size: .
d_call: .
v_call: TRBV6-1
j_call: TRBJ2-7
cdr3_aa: CASTPTPGNYEQYF
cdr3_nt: TGTGCCAGTACTCCGACCCCGGGGAACTACGAGCAGTACTTC

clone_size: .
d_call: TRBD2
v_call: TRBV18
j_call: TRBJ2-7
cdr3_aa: CASSRQEVSGSYEQYF
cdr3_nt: TGTGCCAGCTCACGTCAGGAGGTTAGCGGGAGTTACGAGCAGTACTTC

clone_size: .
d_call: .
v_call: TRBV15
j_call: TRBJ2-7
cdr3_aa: CATSARQENSYEQYF
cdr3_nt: TGTGCCACCAGCGCCCGACAGGAGAACTCCTACGAGCAGTACTTC

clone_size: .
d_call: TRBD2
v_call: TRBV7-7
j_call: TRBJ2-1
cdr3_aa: CASSLNLAGVGNEQFF
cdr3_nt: TGTGCCAGCAGCTTGAACTTAGCGGGAGTGGGGAATGAGCAGTTCTTC

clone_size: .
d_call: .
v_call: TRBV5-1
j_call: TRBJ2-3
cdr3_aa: CASSPPGADTQYF
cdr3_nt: TGCGCCAGCAGCCCGCCGGGGGCAGATACGCAGTATTTT

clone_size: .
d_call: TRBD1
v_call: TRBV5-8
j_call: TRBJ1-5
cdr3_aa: CASSAGTGVRNQPQHF
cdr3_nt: TGTGCCAGCAGCGCCGGGACAGGGGTTCGCAATCAGCCCCAGCATTTT

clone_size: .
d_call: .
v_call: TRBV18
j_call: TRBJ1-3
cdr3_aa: CASSPPPAFSGNTIYF
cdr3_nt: TGTGCCAGCTCACCACCGCCGGCCTTCTCTGGAAACACCATATATTTT

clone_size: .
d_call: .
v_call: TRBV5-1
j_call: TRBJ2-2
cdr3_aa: CASSPWLDTGELFF
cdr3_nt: TGCGCCAGCAGCCCGTGGCTTGACACCGGGGAGCTGTTTTTT

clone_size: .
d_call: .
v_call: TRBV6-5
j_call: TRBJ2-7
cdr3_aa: CASSYSSSSTYEQYF
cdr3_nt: TGTGCCAGCAGTTACTCGAGTTCAAGTACCTACGAGCAGTACTTC

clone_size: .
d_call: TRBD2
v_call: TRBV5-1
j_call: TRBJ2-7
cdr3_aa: CASSLDWASGRAREQYF
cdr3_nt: TGCGCCAGCAGCTTGGATTGGGCTAGCGGGAGGGCGAGGGAGCAGTACTTC

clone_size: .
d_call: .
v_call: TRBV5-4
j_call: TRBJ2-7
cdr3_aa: CASSRAAVLERAIYEQYF
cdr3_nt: TGTGCCAGCAGCCGTGCAGCGGTCCTCGAGCGGGCCATCTACGAGCAGTACTTC

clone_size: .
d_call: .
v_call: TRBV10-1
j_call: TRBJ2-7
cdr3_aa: CASSENSLGQYF
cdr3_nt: TGCGCCAGCAGTGAGAATAGTTTAGGGCAGTACTTC

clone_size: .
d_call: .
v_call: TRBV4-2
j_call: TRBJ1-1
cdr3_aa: CASSQEVATEAFF
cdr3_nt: TGTGCCAGCAGCCAAGAAGTTGCCACTGAAGCTTTCTTT

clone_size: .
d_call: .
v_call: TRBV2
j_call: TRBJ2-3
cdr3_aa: CASKIQTGYTDTQYF
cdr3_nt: TGTGCCAGCAAGATCCAAACGGGGTACACAGATACGCAGTATTTT

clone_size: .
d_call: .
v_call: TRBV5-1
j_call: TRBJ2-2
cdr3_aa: CASSLSTTGELFF
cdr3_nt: TGCGCCAGCAGCTTGAGTACCACCGGGGAGCTGTTTTTT

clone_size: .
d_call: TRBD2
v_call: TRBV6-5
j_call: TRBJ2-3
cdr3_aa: CASSRLAGEIDTQYF
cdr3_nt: TGTGCCAGCAGCCGACTAGCGGGAGAGATAGATACGCAGTATTTT

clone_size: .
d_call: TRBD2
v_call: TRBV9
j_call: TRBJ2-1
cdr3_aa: CASSVLLAGVDEQFF
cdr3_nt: TGTGCCAGCAGCGTACTTCTAGCGGGAGTCGATGAGCAGTTCTTC